The present entry profiles one TCR beta chain with its context. CDR3 size: 13 residues. The germline gives CDR1 SGHDN, CDR2 FVKESK. V was clipped by 4 bases and J by 3 bases, with 10 bases between them. The sample originates from a study of blood T cell repertoires in COVID-19. About the research overall: There were acute and convalescent COVID-19 samples, and they came from the United States, Italy and Spain.

Produced via immunoSEQ multiplex PCR; TCRdb's table is partial and in-frame only. Found here are roughly 37,000 clones, 70% to 90% of them singletons; the top ten hold 13% to 15%. The chain links TRBV14 to TRBJ2-7; unclear D gene. Sequencing was performed on peripheral blood. This clonotype was sampled from a human donor in a cohort sampled during active COVID-19. CDR3 protein: CASSLTRNYEQYF. As DNA, the CDR3 is TGTGCCAGCAGCCTAACACGCAACTACGAGCAGTACTTC.